These 31 T cell receptor beta chains were all obtained from the same sample, sequenced in a study of blood T cell repertoires in COVID-19. Clones were sequenced by immunoSEQ multiplex PCR, and TCRdb holds only the in-frame ones, with some missing. In the table there are 250,000 or so clones, 85% to 90% of which are singletons. Sequenced: peripheral blood. The receptors originated from a woman aged 55 to 70 with COVID-19, enrolled during active disease.

The V call is TRBV5-4, the J call TRBJ2-7; TRBD2 matches at 12 bases. The germline gives CDR1 SGHNT, CDR2 YYREEE (reference sequence). The CDR3 is 13 residues long. Germline trimming cut 4 bases from V and 13 bases from J; bases unmatched to any gene: 9. This CDR3 is CASSEGLAGSGYF. CDR3 coding DNA: TGTGCCAGCAGCGAGGGACTAGCGGGCTCGGGATACTTC.

The CDR3 DNA reads TGTGCCAGCAGCTCAGCCGCAGGGTTGCTGTTTTTT. This codes for CASSSAAGLLFF. The chain couples TRBV6-2 or TRBV6-3 to TRBJ1-4; D might be TRBD1 (5 bases). V gave up 6 bases and J gave up 14 bases, with 16 bases separating them. Germline V gives CDR1 MNHEY, CDR2 SVGEGT. The CDR3 length is 12 residues.

The V gene is TRBV7-2, the J gene TRBJ2-1; TRBD2 agrees at 8 bases. CDR1 is SGHTA, CDR2 FQGNSA, per germline. V was clipped by 1 base and J by 5 bases; unmatched bases: 1. This CDR3 has 14 amino acids. The CDR3 is CASSLGGRNNEQFF. The CDR3 DNA reads as TGTGCCAGCAGCTTAGGCGGGAGGAACAATGAGCAGTTCTTC.

This clone was detected once. The chain has TRBV18 and TRBJ2-1; D unclear. The V end lost 7 bases, the J end lost 5 bases, and 15 bases lay between the germline ends. Germline lookup yields CDR1 KGHSH and CDR2 LQKENI. This CDR3 region has 14 residues. The CDR3 reads CASLPASLNNEQFF. The DNA of the CDR3 is TGTGCCAGCTTACCGGCTTCTCTGAACAATGAGCAGTTCTTC. Looking up the rest from reference TRBV18 and TRBJ2-1 gives the full variable domain: NAGVMQNPRHLVRRRGQEARLRCSPMKGHSHVYWYRQLPEEGLKFMVYLQKENIIDESGMPKERFSAEFPKEGPSILRIQQVVRGDSAAYFCASLPASLNNEQFFGPGTRLTVL.

This chain links TRBV7-4 with TRBJ1-4, with 7 bases matching TRBD1. This CDR3 contains 15 residues. J was trimmed by 7 bases and V by 5 bases; bases with no gene match: 10. Germline V gene lookup returns CDR1 SGHVT and CDR2 SQSDAQ. The CDR3 coding sequence is TGTGCCAGCAGCCCCAGACAGGGAATGGCTGAAAAACTGTTTTTT. This sequence encodes CASSPRQGMAEKLFF.

The gene calls are TRBV19 and TRBJ1-6; TRBD1 might be the D (6 bases). V was trimmed by 3 bases and J by 10 bases, leaving 16 bases between them. The germline CDR1 and CDR2 sequences are LNHDA and SQIVND (reference sequence). CDR3 length: 15 amino acids. CDR3 region: CASSMGAGVGSPLHF. CDR3 DNA sequence: TGTGCCAGTAGTATGGGGGCAGGGGTTGGATCACCCCTCCACTTT.

The chain combines TRBV10-2 with TRBJ2-3; 13 nucleotides align to TRBD2. V shed 5 bases, J shed 3 bases, and the junction held 14 bases outside the gene matches. Germline V gives CDR1 WSHSY, CDR2 SAAADI. The CDR3 sequence is 19 residues long. This CDR3 is CASSPFTSGRADGTDTQYF. CDR3 in DNA: TGCGCCAGCAGTCCTTTTACTAGCGGGAGGGCCGATGGGACAGATACGCAGTATTTT.

This chain uses TRBV9 with TRBJ2-1; maybe TRBD2 (6 bases). V gave up 1 base and J gave up 4 bases, with 12 bases separating them. Germline CDR1 SGDLS, CDR2 YYNGEE. This CDR3 is built from 15 residues. In DNA, the CDR3 is TGTGCCAGCAGCGTAACACTAGCAGTATACAATGAGCAGTTCTTC. Translating gives CASSVTLAVYNEQFF.

The gene calls are TRBV7-9 and TRBJ1-1; weak D call: TRBD1 (6 bases). Germline V gives CDR1 SEHNR, CDR2 FQNEAQ (reference sequence). The CDR3 is 14 residues long. Trimming cost V 5 bases and J 5 bases, with 15 bases left between them. The CDR3 protein is CASSTGTPLTEAFF. Written as DNA, the CDR3 is TGTGCCAGCAGCACAGGGACACCCCTAACTGAAGCTTTCTTT.

V gene TRBV5-1 combines with J gene TRBJ2-7; D is unclear. The germline V gene has CDR1 SGHRS and CDR2 YFSETQ. The CDR3 is 12 amino acids. Deletions cut 1 base from V and 6 bases from J, with 8 bases between. The CDR3 loop reads CASSLMTPEQYF. CDR3 DNA sequence: TGCGCCAGCAGCTTGATGACACCCGAGCAGTACTTC.

V is TRBV13 and J is TRBJ2-2, with 9 nucleotides matching TRBD1. The CDR3 is made up of 15 amino acids. Germline lookup yields CDR1 PRHDT and CDR2 FYEKMQ (reference sequence). The ends lost 4 bases at V and 6 bases at J; junction bases unmatched: 6. CDR3 DNA sequence: TGTGCCAGCAGCTGGACAGGGGCGGTATCCGGGGAGCTGTTTTTT. This encodes CASSWTGAVSGELFF.

This CDR3 reads CASSRRGSGTGPLHF. CDR3 bases: TGTGCCAGCAGCCGACGGGGGTCGGGGACCGGACCCCTCCACTTT. V usage is TRBV3-1 (or the pseudogene TRBV3-2) and J usage is TRBJ1-6; the D gene is possibly TRBD1 (5 bases). This CDR3 spans 15 amino acids. CDR1 and CDR2 (germline): LGHDT, YNNKEL (reference sequence). The V end was cut by 4 bases, the J end by 12 bases, with 19 bases between.

The chain employs TRBV18 and TRBJ1-1, with D unresolved. CDR3 length: 12 amino acids. The V gene's germline CDR1 is KGHSH and CDR2 LQKENI. V was clipped by 6 bases and J by 10 bases, with 15 bases between them. The CDR3 coding sequence is TGTGCCAGCTCGCCGAACCCCGGGGTAGCTTTCTTT. Translation gives CASSPNPGVAFF.

This chain links TRBV4-1 with TRBJ1-1; unclear D gene. The CDR3 runs 15 residues. V lost 1 base to trimming and J lost 3 bases, with 12 bases between them. Germline CDR1 and CDR2: MGHRA and YSYEKL. The CDR3 protein is CASSQVEGSYTEAFF. The DNA for the CDR3 is TGCGCCAGCAGCCAAGTCGAGGGCAGTTACACTGAAGCTTTCTTT.

The chain combines TRBV6-1 with TRBJ1-2; 9 bases align to TRBD1. The germline V gene has CDR1 MNHNS and CDR2 SASEGT. The CDR3 consists of 17 residues. Trimming cost V 0 bases and J 8 bases; bases outside gene matches: 13. CDR3 protein: CASSEAVNRGRLGGYTF. The CDR3 DNA reads as TGTGCCAGCAGTGAAGCTGTGAACAGGGGGCGGCTTGGAGGCTACACCTTC.

J is TRBJ2-1 and V is TRBV27, with D perhaps TRBD1 (6 bases). With 3 bases removed from V and 6 bases from J, the gap between germline ends came to 12 bases. CDR1 MNHEY and CDR2 SMNVEV come from the germline V gene (reference sequence). The CDR3 extends over 14 amino acids. As DNA, the CDR3 is TGTGCCAGCAGTTTGGAACAGGGACGCAATGAGCAGTTCTTC. This encodes CASSLEQGRNEQFF.

The rearrangement links TRBV21-1 to TRBJ2-1; the D call in the table, TRBD2, was not verified against the DNA. TRBV21-1 is shown as a pseudogene. The CDR3 spans 16 residues. Written as DNA, the CDR3 is TGTGCCAGCAAGGAGGTGGCGGGAGGGCCGGACAATGAGCAGTTCTTC. Its translation is CASKEVAGGPDNEQFF.

This chain connects TRBV5-4 to TRBJ2-3; tentative D call: TRBD2 (7 bases). Between the trimmed V and J ends, which lost 5 bases and 6 bases, there was a span of 22 bases. Germline V CDR1 and CDR2: SGHNT, YYREEE (reference sequence). The CDR3 contains 16 residues. Here the CDR3 DNA reads TGTGCCAGCAGTCCCCTAGGTGGGGGGGCGGGTGATACGCAGTATTTT. Amino acid sequence: CASSPLGGGAGDTQYF. The whole variable domain, remainder taken from reference TRBV5-4 and TRBJ2-3, is ETGVTQSPTHLIKTRGQQVTLRCSSQSGHNTVSWYQQALGQGPQFIFQYYREEENGRGNFPPRFSGLQFPNYSSELNVNALELDDSALYLCASSPLGGGAGDTQYFGPGTRLTVL.

V and J are TRBV28 and TRBJ1-5, with TRBD1 as a possible D gene (6 bases). CDR3 length equals 12 residues. The germline V gene encodes CDR1 MDHEN and CDR2 SYDVKM. V dropped 8 bases and J dropped 6 bases, with 11 bases sitting between them. CDR3 residues: CASGGRVQPQHF. CDR3 nucleotide sequence: TGTGCCAGCGGGGGCAGGGTTCAGCCCCAGCATTTT.

V usage is TRBV4-2 and J usage is TRBJ2-1, with 13 bases fitting TRBD2. This CDR3 region has 17 residues. The V gene's germline CDR1 is LGHNA and CDR2 YNFKEQ. The J segment lost 1 base and the V segment lost 5 bases, leaving 5 bases of the junction unmatched. CDR3 loop: CASSGTSGVVSYNEQFF. The CDR3 nucleotides read TGTGCCAGCAGCGGGACTAGCGGGGTGGTTTCCTACAATGAGCAGTTCTTC.

V gene TRBV10-1 combines with J gene TRBJ2-2, with a possible D match to TRBD1 (6 bases). V was trimmed by 5 bases and J by 3 bases, leaving 10 bases between them. The CDR3 spans 14 residues. Germline CDR1 WNHNN, CDR2 SYGVQD (reference sequence). The CDR3 DNA sequence: TGCGCCAGCAGTTTTACAGGGTACACCGGGGAGCTGTTTTTT. Translated, it gives CASSFTGYTGELFF.

The chain uses TRBV5-8 and TRBJ1-2; 9 positions agree with TRBD1. The V gene's germline CDR1 is SGHTS and CDR2 YDEGEE. The V gene end was trimmed by 4 bases and the J gene end by 8 bases; junction bases not matched to a gene: 6. The CDR3 length is 13 residues. In DNA form, the CDR3 reads TGTGCCAGCAGCGCCAGACAGGGGGAAGGCTACACCTTC. The encoded protein is CASSARQGEGYTF.

The V call is TRBV7-6, the J call TRBJ1-5; 9 nucleotides align to TRBD1. The CDR3 runs 17 residues. Trimming removed 0 bases from V and 1 base from J; junction bases left unmatched: 4. Per germline, CDR1 SGHVS and CDR2 FNYEAQ. CDR3 bases: TGTGCCAGCAGCTTAGCGGGACAGGGTTTAAGCAATCAGCCCCAGCATTTT. This sequence encodes CASSLAGQGLSNQPQHF.

V usage is TRBV10-3 and J usage is TRBJ1-4; TRBD1 matches at 12 bases. The V gene's germline CDR1 is ENHRY and CDR2 SYGVKD. The CDR3 loop spans 14 amino acids. V dropped 6 bases and J dropped 14; count of bases not matched to a gene: 10. CDR3 nucleotides: TGTGCCATCAGCGCTTCCACGGGACAGGGGGCCCTGTTTTTT. Its protein is CAISASTGQGALFF.

For the CDR3, the DNA is TGTGCCAGCAGTTACAGGCGGGAGGGAGATACGCAGTATTTT. It specifies CASSYRREGDTQYF. The chain employs TRBV6-5 and TRBJ2-3, with 9 bases aligning to TRBD2. The germline gives CDR1 MNHEY, CDR2 SVGAGI. This CDR3 comprises 14 residues. V lost 2 bases and J lost 5; bases outside the gene matches: 2.

In DNA form, the CDR3 reads TGTGCCAGCAGCCAAGACAGAGCTTTCTATGGCTACACCTTC. Its protein is CASSQDRAFYGYTF. V usage is TRBV5-4 and J usage is TRBJ1-2, with TRBD1 as a possible D gene (5 bases). In germline, CDR1 is SGHNT, CDR2 YYREEE (reference sequence). The CDR3 is 14 residues long. Trimming removed 4 bases at V and 4 bases at J, with 14 bases between.

This chain links TRBV28 with TRBJ2-3; 10 bases agree with TRBD2. V lost 4 bases to trimming and J lost 7 bases; unmatched junction nucleotides: 14. This CDR3 region has 17 residues. Germline loops: CDR1 MDHEN, CDR2 SYDVKM. The CDR3 nucleotides read TGTGCCAGCAGTTCAGGGAAGTTGGCTAGCGGGAGACATACGCAGTATTTT. Protein: CASSSGKLASGRHTQYF.

The J gene is TRBJ1-5, the V gene TRBV21-1. TRBV21-1 is deemed a pseudogene. The CDR3 contains 15 residues. CDR3 loop: CASSGAGPRIQPQHF. Here the CDR3 DNA reads TGTGCCAGCAGCGGTGCGGGGCCCCGCATTCAGCCCCAGCATTTT.

The chain uses TRBV10-3 and TRBJ2-7; 10 bases are shared with TRBD2. Germline V gene lookup returns CDR1 ENHRY and CDR2 SYGVKD. Germline trimming cut 9 bases from V and 5 bases from J; bases unmatched to any gene: 13. The CDR3 consists of 15 residues. The CDR3 region has the DNA TGTGCCATTGGAACCGCTAGCGGGAGTTACCACGAGCAGTACTTC. This gives the protein CAIGTASGSYHEQYF.

The chain has TRBV7-3 and TRBJ2-1, with 9 positions matching TRBD2. V lost 1 base and J lost 6; bases outside the gene matches: 10. Germline V lookup: CDR1 SGHTA, CDR2 FQGTGA. The CDR3 is 17 amino acids. The CDR3 DNA reads TGTGCCAGCAGCTTAAGGATAGCGGGGGTCTCTGGCAATGAGCAGTTCTTC. Its protein product is CASSLRIAGVSGNEQFF.

The gene calls are TRBV5-4 and TRBJ2-2, with 8 bases fitting TRBD1. Trimming removed 3 bases from V and 4 bases from J; junction bases left unmatched: 8. Germline loops: CDR1 SGHNT, CDR2 YYREEE (reference sequence). The CDR3 sequence is 16 residues long. This chain's CDR3 is CASSYDRGWSTGELFF. CDR3 bases: TGTGCCAGCAGCTACGACAGGGGATGGAGCACCGGGGAGCTGTTTTTT.